Each of the 23 T cell receptor beta chains below was sequenced from the same sample in a study of blood T cell repertoires in COVID-19 (dated by TCRdb to between 2020 and 2021). Library prep was done by the immunoSEQ multiplex PCR assay. TCRdb mirrors the immuneACCESS table, restricted to in-frame sequences. Some clones are absent from its copies; in checked studies, under half trace to an unresolved V gene, and the reason for the others is unknown. The sample table contains about 150,000 clones; only one count was recorded for about 89% of them. Roughly 6.6% of the sample lies in the top ten. The sequenced material came from peripheral blood. The receptors were gathered from an elderly man with acute or convalescent COVID-19.

The sample holds a few counts of this clone. The chain carries TRBV7-9 and TRBJ1-4; 9 bases align to TRBD1. V trimming: 2 bases; J trimming: 5 bases; junction bases outside the gene matches: 3. Looked up from germline, CDR1 is SEHNR and CDR2 is FQNEAQ (reference sequence). CDR3 size: 15 residues. The CDR3 coding sequence is TGTGCCAGCAGCTTACCGGGACAGGGAAATGAAAAACTGTTTTTT. Encoded protein: CASSLPGQGNEKLFF.

V is TRBV5-1 and J is TRBJ2-2; TRBD2 matches at 7 bases. The CDR3 consists of 15 residues. V was pared by 1 base and J by 4 bases, with 4 bases of the junction left unmatched. Germline V CDR1 and CDR2: SGHRS, YFSETQ. The CDR3 nucleotides read TGCGCCAGCAGCTTGAACGGGGGGTCCACCGGGGAGCTGTTTTTT. Translating it yields CASSLNGGSTGELFF.

The V gene is TRBV5-1, the J gene TRBJ2-5, with D possibly matching TRBD2 (6 bases). The CDR3 consists of 15 residues. V was pared by 4 bases and J by 9 bases, with 22 bases between. Germline CDR1 is SGHRS and CDR2 is YFSETQ. This CDR3 reads CASSPLTPTGGAQYF. CDR3 nucleotides: TGCGCCAGCAGCCCTCTAACTCCCACCGGAGGGGCCCAGTACTTC. The complete variable domain, with remaining parts taken from reference TRBV5-1 and TRBJ2-5, reads KAGVTQTPRYLIKTRGQQVTLSCSPISGHRSVSWYQQTPGQGLQFLFEYFSETQRNKGNFPGRFSGRQFSNSRSEMNVSTLELGDSALYLCASSPLTPTGGAQYFGPGTRLLVL.

The gene calls are TRBV6-1 and TRBJ2-3, with 12 bases that match TRBD1. Germline V gives CDR1 MNHNS, CDR2 SASEGT. The junction had 7 bases not matched to a gene; V was cut back by 4 bases and J by 5 bases. The CDR3 is made up of 16 amino acids. DNA for the CDR3: TGTGCCAGCAGTGCCCCGGGACAGGGGGCGCGAGATACGCAGTATTTT. Its translation: CASSAPGQGARDTQYF.

The chain recombines TRBV15 with TRBJ1-1, with D hard to call. The CDR3 is 16 amino acids. CDR1 and CDR2 from the germline V gene are LNHNV and YYDKDF (reference sequence). The V end lost 1 base, the J end lost 5 bases, and 17 bases lay between the germline ends. Written as DNA, the CDR3 is TGTGCCACCAGCAGAGTCCGGTGGCCTTCGGGGACTGAAGCTTTCTTT. This translates into CATSRVRWPSGTEAFF.

The V call is TRBV5-6, the J call TRBJ2-1; TRBD2 matches at 8 bases. CDR3 length: 16 amino acids. V trimming: 1 base; J trimming: 6 bases; junction bases outside the gene matches: 9. Germline lookup yields CDR1 SGHDT and CDR2 YYEEEE. This CDR3 is CASSLQGLVIGNEQFF. The CDR3, as DNA: TGTGCCAGCAGCTTGCAGGGACTAGTTATAGGCAATGAGCAGTTCTTC.

This chain uses TRBV28 with TRBJ1-2; 7 positions match TRBD1. The V segment lost 5 bases and the J segment 0 bases; nucleotides outside the gene matches: 9. Germline CDR1 and CDR2: MDHEN and SYDVKM. This CDR3 region has 16 residues. The CDR3 is CASSLQGTATNYGYTF. DNA of the CDR3: TGTGCCAGCAGTCTGCAAGGGACAGCGACTAACTATGGCTACACCTTC.

The chain couples TRBV19 to TRBJ2-2, with 10 bases that match TRBD2. J gave up 6 bases and V 6 bases, and 10 bases lay outside the gene matches. CDR1 and CDR2 from the germline V gene are LNHDA and SQIVND (reference sequence). The CDR3 totals 16 residues. CDR3 in DNA: TGTGCCAGTAGGCTGGGCGGGACTAGCGTCTCCGGGGAGCTGTTTTTT. It is translated as CASRLGGTSVSGELFF. Looking up the rest from reference TRBV19 and TRBJ2-2 gives the full variable domain: DGGITQSPKYLFRKEGQNVTLSCEQNLNHDAMYWYRQDPGQGLRLIYYSQIVNDFQKGDIAEGYSVSREKKESFPLTVTSAQKNPTAFYLCASRLGGTSVSGELFFGEGSRLTVL.

The chain employs TRBV24-1 and TRBJ2-7; 8 positions match TRBD2. CDR3 length equals 14 residues. Germline trimming cut 10 bases from V and 4 bases from J; bases unmatched to any gene: 11. The germline V gene encodes CDR1 KGHDR and CDR2 SFDVKD. CDR3 sequence: CATQVPGLVYEQYF. The CDR3 DNA is TGTGCCACTCAAGTCCCGGGACTAGTGTACGAGCAGTACTTC.

The CDR3 nucleotides read TGTGCCAGCAGGGGTACAGGGAACTATGGCTACACCTTC. Translated, it gives CASRGTGNYGYTF. V is TRBV6-5 and J is TRBJ1-2; TRBD1 might be the D (6 bases). The CDR3 runs 13 residues. Germline CDR1 is MNHEY and CDR2 is SVGAGI. With 6 bases removed from V and 2 bases from J, the gap between germline ends came to 10 bases.

This chain connects TRBV6-5 to TRBJ1-4; 10 bases fit TRBD1. From germline, CDR1 is MNHEY and CDR2 SVGAGI. The CDR3 totals 15 residues. V lost 4 bases to trimming and J lost 7 bases; unmatched junction nucleotides: 6. CDR3 sequence: CASSLAGTGVEKLFF. In DNA form, the CDR3 reads TGTGCCAGCAGTTTAGCCGGGACAGGGGTTGAAAAACTGTTTTTT.

This chain joins TRBV3-1 (or the pseudogene TRBV3-2) and TRBJ2-1; maybe TRBD2 (5 bases). V shed 7 bases and J shed 6 bases, with 19 bases lying between them. The CDR3 loop spans 15 amino acids. Germline CDR1 and CDR2: LGHDT and YNNKEL (reference sequence). DNA for the CDR3: TGTGCCAGCAATACCCCGGGATTCAATGGCAATGAGCAGTTCTTC. It codes for CASNTPGFNGNEQFF.

The gene calls are TRBV28 and TRBJ2-1; possible D gene TRBD1, 5 bases. The germline V gene has CDR1 MDHEN and CDR2 SYDVKM. The V gene lost 4 bases and the J gene lost 1 base, with 14 bases spanning the gap. This CDR3 has 16 amino acids. The CDR3 loop is CASSSPPGWSYNEQFF. CDR3 DNA: TGTGCCAGCAGTTCCCCCCCAGGGTGGTCCTACAATGAGCAGTTCTTC.

This clone was seen more than once but under ten times. The chain carries TRBV4-2 and TRBJ1-1; tentative D call: TRBD1 (6 bases). The length of the CDR3 is 13 residues. Trimming took off 4 bases at V and 6 bases at J, with 12 bases between the two ends. Germline CDR1 reads LGHNA; CDR2 reads YNFKEQ. Written as DNA, the CDR3 is TGTGCCAGCAGCCGAACAGGGAGCGCTGAAGCTTTCTTT. Translating gives CASSRTGSAEAFF.

This clone has a handful of counts. This chain connects TRBV28 to TRBJ2-7; 11 bases are a match to TRBD1. J was trimmed by 5 bases and V by 3 bases; bases with no gene match: 6. Germline CDR1 is MDHEN and CDR2 is SYDVKM. The CDR3 runs 15 residues. CDR3 protein: CASSLLGQGEDEQYF. CDR3 DNA sequence: TGTGCCAGCAGTTTGCTGGGACAGGGGGAGGACGAGCAGTACTTC.

This clone was observed once. This sequence joins TRBV28 and TRBJ1-2; TRBD1 aligns across 10 bases. J gave up 7 bases and V 5 bases, and 7 bases lay outside the gene matches. Germline CDR1 is MDHEN and CDR2 is SYDVKM. CDR3 length: 14 residues. For the CDR3, the DNA is TGTGCCAGCAGTCCCCCGACAGGGGGCTCTGGCTACACCTTC. It encodes CASSPPTGGSGYTF.

The genes are TRBV5-1 and TRBJ2-1, with a weak D call TRBD2 (6 bases). In germline, CDR1 is SGHRS, CDR2 YFSETQ. The CDR3 runs 12 residues. V was clipped by 2 bases and J by 9 bases, with 9 bases between them. CDR3 sequence: CASSLGGTEQFF. For the CDR3, the DNA is TGCGCCAGCAGCTTAGGCGGGACTGAGCAGTTCTTC.

The rearrangement links TRBV2 to TRBJ1-2, with D tentatively TRBD1 (6 bases). The CDR3 sequence is 14 residues long. The V end was cut by 11 bases, the J end by 4 bases, with 20 bases between. Germline values: CDR1 SNHLY, CDR2 FYNNEI. In nucleotides, the CDR3 is TGTGCCGGGAGGGACGGACAGAGCGTCTATGGCTACACCTTC. It is translated as CAGRDGQSVYGYTF. The full variable domain, in which reference TRBV2 and TRBJ1-2 provide the parts outside the CDR3, is EPEVTQTPSHQVTQMGQEVILRCVPISNHLYFYWYRQILGQKVEFLVSFYNNEISEKSEIFDDQFSVERPDGSNFTLKIRSTKLEDSAMYFCAGRDGQSVYGYTFGSGTRLTVV.

The chain couples TRBV10-3 to TRBJ1-2; 7 bases line up with TRBD1. Trimming at V came to 3 bases and at J to 9 bases, leaving 7 bases not matched to a gene. CDR1 is ENHRY and CDR2 is SYGVKD in the germline V gene. The CDR3 sequence is 13 residues long. The CDR3, as DNA: TGTGCCATCAGTGACCGACAGGGTGTCAGCTACACCTTC. It translates to CAISDRQGVSYTF.

The V and J genes are TRBV4-1 and TRBJ1-6; 10 nucleotides align to TRBD1. Germline V gene lookup returns CDR1 MGHRA and CDR2 YSYEKL. The J segment lost 7 bases and the V segment lost 5 bases, leaving 8 bases of the junction unmatched. This CDR3 comprises 16 residues. As DNA, the CDR3 is TGCGCCAGCAGCTTCTATCGGACAGGGGGGAATTCACCCCTCCACTTT. Its protein is CASSFYRTGGNSPLHF.

This clone showed up just once. The V call is TRBV28, the J call TRBJ2-1; 13 bases line up with TRBD2. The CDR3 has 17 residues. The V segment lost 6 bases and the J segment 5 bases; nucleotides outside the gene matches: 10. Germline V gives CDR1 MDHEN, CDR2 SYDVKM. CDR3 coding DNA: TGTGCCAGCAGAAGACTAGCGGGAGGATTACGACACAATGAGCAGTTCTTC. It encodes CASRRLAGGLRHNEQFF.

The chain uses TRBV3-1 (or the pseudogene TRBV3-2) and TRBJ2-1; 9 nucleotides line up with TRBD2. Germline CDR1 LGHDT, CDR2 YNNKEL (reference sequence). Losses at the gene ends were 4 bases for V and 6 bases for J; bases not matched to a gene: 7. The CDR3 sequence is 15 residues long. CDR3 sequence: CASSRLSGSFNEQFF. For the CDR3, the DNA is TGTGCCAGCAGCCGCCTTAGCGGGAGCTTCAATGAGCAGTTCTTC.

The chain combines TRBV7-8 with TRBJ2-7; a weak D match, TRBD1 (5 bases). Trimming took off 4 bases at V and 7 bases at J, with 17 bases between the two ends. CDR3 length equals 14 residues. Germline loops: CDR1 SGHVS, CDR2 FQNEAQ. The CDR3 protein is CASSSRVGVVEQYF. CDR3 bases: TGTGCCAGCAGCTCCAGGGTTGGGGTTGTGGAGCAGTACTTC.